This T cell receptor beta chain was sequenced during a study of human T cells and chemical hapten exposure. The overall study: Donors were sensitized with 2% DPC on the upper inner arm.

General study points: Significantly more large CDR3 similarity clusters were formed by expanded TCRs than by controls.

About this clonotype: What it recognizes is unknown.

The time point denotes: patch test 1, 2 weeks after DPC sensitization. The treatment: therapeutic diphenylcyclopropenone sensitization with weekly scalp DPC. V was pared by 5 bases and J by 0 bases, with 11 bases between. The CDR3 is 15 residues long. Germline V CDR1 and CDR2: MNHNS, SASEGT. The library attached unique molecular identifiers to individual cDNA molecules. TCRdb redid the calling of the RACE reads with MiXCR, one entry per CDR3 protein. Of under 450,000 distinct CDR3 sequences in the sample, roughly 4.8% were seen once. The receptor was derived from a woman aged 45-59 years with alopecia areata. Some clones in this sample may be carry-over from other donors' samples. The rearrangement links TRBV6-1 to TRBJ1-5, with a weak D call TRBD1 (6 bases). Sequenced material: whole blood, taken in connection with sensitization to the hapten diphenylcyclopropenone (DPC). CDR3 loop: CASSKGTFSNQPQHF. As DNA, the CDR3 is TGTGCCAGCAGTAAGGGGACATTTAGCAATCAGCCCCAGCATTTT.